The entry that follows covers one T cell receptor beta chain sequence. The antigen remains undetermined. J lost 5 bases, V lost 8 bases, and 6 bases had no gene match. Per the germline V gene, CDR1 is MNHEY and CDR2 is SVGAGI. This CDR3 has 13 amino acids. PCR amplification relied on 60 Vbeta primers (plus 13 Jbeta primers). Assay used: immunoSEQ multiplex PCR; TCRdb lists only in-frame clones, some missing. The sample totals about 200,000 clones. This record comes from a study of cytomegalovirus exposure and HLA in healthy donors. At the level of the study: Earlier findings included 117 million unique TCR beta sequences obtained from about 180 million T cells. General study findings and limits: In an earlier analysis, most TCR beta V segments were productive about 87% or about 30% of the time.

The clonotype comes from a boy between 10 and 17 years old in good health and CMV-seronegative. Sequencing used PBMCs. V usage is TRBV6-5 and J usage is TRBJ1-5; 7 bases line up with TRBD1. CDR3 DNA: TGTGCCAGCCAGACAGGGCCTTATCAGCCCCAGCATTTT. This translates into CASQTGPYQPQHF.